The source of this T cell receptor (beta chain) is a study of regulatory T cells in long-lasting Graves disease (dated by TCRdb to the early 2020s). For the wider study: To count as having persistent Graves' disease, a patient had to have received antithyroid drug treatment for over 5 years with TSH receptor autoantibodies remaining persistently positive. Peripheral blood TCR sequencing and RNA sequencing compared persistent Graves' disease patients with newly diagnosed Graves' disease patients. The study was registered as a clinical trial and conducted in China. A total of about 33 samples were covered by TCR sequencing, comprising some 13 persistent and around 20 newly diagnosed Graves' disease patients. On average, persistent Graves' disease patients in the clinical cohort had been on antithyroid drugs for approximately ten years.

V gives up 1 base and J gives up 5 bases, and the segment between their germline ends measures 9 bases. Sequences SGHVS (CDR1) and FNYEAQ (CDR2) are obtained from the germline V gene. The CDR3 runs 14 residues from the cysteine to the phenylalanine. The DNA shown is the 42-base CDR3, in frame from base 1. The time point label on this specimen signifies: persistent/refractory GD, antithyroid drugs over 5 years with positive TRAb. For both TCR sequencing and RNA sequencing, RNA was extracted from PBMCs in TRIzol. Graves' disease was diagnosed according to American Thyroid Association guidelines. Patients were recruited from an endocrinology department in Xi'an, China. Each patient gave roughly 10 milliliters of peripheral blood, collected in an EDTA anticoagulant tube. Ficoll Paque Plus density gradient separation was used to isolate PBMCs, and no further T cell sorting was done. An Agilent 2100 Bioanalyzer and agarose gel were used to check RNA quality, and a NanoDrop 2000 was used to measure RNA concentration.

Preparation of the library involved multiplex PCR. Sequencer: Illumina HiSeq 4000. CDR3 regions were amplified by Arm-PCR with iRepertoire HTBI primers to construct TCR beta libraries. Before sequencing, the PCR products underwent gel purification. The authors' pipeline ran thus. A total of 62 TRBV and some 15 TRBJ segments were identified across samples and were used for gene usage analysis of CDR3 amino acid clonotypes. COPE and FqMerger were used to merge the filtered high-quality paired reads into contigs. BLAST was used to align contigs to IMGT TRBV, TRBD and TRBJ reference genes, with CDR3 defined following IMGT. Any clonotype with a frequency above 0.1% was classified as a highly expanded clone. Shannon entropy was used to measure repertoire diversity, and the Gini coefficient was used to measure V-J evenness. A clonotype found in more than one individual was treated as public. TCRdb applied fastp at Q25 and MiXCR to the public reads, then kept only in-frame beta chains. Each CDR3 protein appears once, grouped with its most common genes and DNA. The V and J calls follow TCRdb's processing rather than the paper's. Present in this sample are about 470,000 distinct CDR3 sequences, about 22% of which were seen just once. The biggest ten clones account for approximately 6.4% of the sample.

What the work shows at the level of the full study, not this receptor alone: Lower TCR Shannon entropy and fewer highly expanded clones were observed in persistent Graves' disease patients than in newly diagnosed patients, which suggested clonal expansion. Because the primary lesion, thyroid tissue, could not be accessed, the study looked at peripheral blood alone. The small sample size was acknowledged by the authors as a limitation that may reduce accuracy. Sequencing and analysis were restricted to the TCR beta chain. A larger number of public clonotypes was shared among persistent patients (approximately 3,000) than among newly diagnosed patients (over 850). Persistent disease showed preferential use of TRBV28, TRBJ1-2 and TRBJ2-5, whereas newly diagnosed disease favored TRBV20-1 and TRBJ2-1.

For this clonotype: Which antigen it targets is not known. No quality values exist for individual bases; no much larger clone is one base distant.

The receptor was isolated from a female donor with Graves disease. Sequences were derived from peripheral blood mononuclear cells (PBMCs), sampled when the disease was refractory, from a patient treated with antithyroid drugs. Rearrangement joined TRBV7-6 to TRBJ1-5, with the D segment identity uncertain. The DNA sequence is given as TGTGCCAGCAGCTTAGTGCGCGTGGATCAGCCCCAGCATTTT. Translated, this gives CASSLVRVDQPQHF.